This entry lists 22 T cell receptor beta chains sequenced from one sample in a study of patients and donors after allogeneic stem cell transplantation. TCRdb processed the RT-PCR reads anew with MiXCR; each CDR3 protein has one entry. In the table there are approximately 200,000 distinct CDR3 sequences, around 41% of which are singletons. Sequenced: blood, either unsorted or a sorted T cell fraction (not recorded which). These receptors all come from a human donor who was either an allogeneic HSCT recipient or a stem cell or donor lymphocyte infusion donor (not recorded which). It is not recorded whose cells these are; they may come from a transplant donor.

This sequence joins TRBV7-2 and TRBJ2-3; no clear D. CDR3 length equals 14 residues. V dropped 2 bases and J dropped 4 bases, with 10 bases sitting between them. Germline V lookup: CDR1 SGHTA, CDR2 FQGNSA. The CDR3 DNA reads TGTGCCAGCAGCTTAAGGCAGTGGGCAGATACGCAGTATTTT. It translates to CASSLRQWADTQYF.

This clonotype was counted only a few times. The rearrangement joins TRBV12-3 or TRBV12-4 to TRBJ1-3; tentative D call: TRBD1 (5 bases). V was trimmed by 4 bases and J by 7 bases, leaving 11 bases between them. The CDR3 is made up of 13 amino acids. The CDR3 nucleotides are TGTGCCAGCAGTTCCGTTGCAGGGAACACCATATATTTT. Protein sequence: CASSSVAGNTIYF.

This clonotype was seen more than once but under ten times. The chain uses TRBV7-9 and TRBJ1-1; no firm D call. Trimming removed 5 bases from V and 11 bases from J, with 9 bases in between. Per germline, CDR1 SEHNR and CDR2 FQNEAQ (reference sequence). This CDR3 has 10 amino acids. The CDR3 reads CASSLTTAFF. CDR3 bases: TGTGCCAGCAGCCTCACGACGGCTTTCTTT.

J is TRBJ1-6 and V is TRBV20-1; 9 bases fit TRBD1. V lost 0 bases to trimming and J lost 3 bases; unmatched junction nucleotides: 6. Germline-derived CDR1 and CDR2 are DFQATT and SNEGSKA (reference sequence). The CDR3 runs 17 residues. This chain's CDR3 is CSARDAQGAHYNSPLHF. DNA for the CDR3: TGCAGTGCTAGAGACGCACAGGGGGCCCACTATAATTCACCCCTCCACTTT.

The table lists this clonotype with a few counts. This chain links TRBV5-1 with TRBJ1-2; the D gene is possibly TRBD1 (5 bases). The CDR3 loop spans 15 amino acids. Germline V gene sequence: CDR1 SGHRS, CDR2 YFSETQ. V dropped 1 base and J dropped 2 bases, with 12 bases sitting between them. This CDR3 is CASSLPGTGNYGYTF. The CDR3 coding sequence is TGCGCCAGCAGCTTGCCCGGGACGGGGAACTATGGCTACACCTTC.

This rearrangement joins TRBV5-5 to TRBJ1-4; the D gene is possibly TRBD1 (5 bases). Trimming cost V 2 bases and J 6 bases, with 14 bases left between them. This CDR3 is 15 amino acids long. Germline V gene data show CDR1 as SGHKS and CDR2 as YYEKEE (reference sequence). DNA for the CDR3: TGTGCCAGCAGCTTACCGGGACCGGGGGATGAAAAACTGTTTTTT. This codes for CASSLPGPGDEKLFF.

For the CDR3, the DNA is TGCGCCAGCAGCTTGGAGGGGGAATTGAGATCCTACGAGCAGTACTTC. Amino acid sequence: CASSLEGELRSYEQYF. This chain joins TRBV5-1 and TRBJ2-7; tentatively, D is TRBD1 (6 bases). This CDR3 has 16 amino acids. CDR1 SGHRS and CDR2 YFSETQ come from the germline V gene. V gave up 0 bases and J gave up 1 base, with 14 bases separating them.

The genes are TRBV7-9 and TRBJ1-2, with a possible D match to TRBD1 (6 bases). V gave up 5 bases and J gave up 8 bases, with 18 bases separating them. The CDR3 length is 14 residues. Germline CDR1 and CDR2: SEHNR and FQNEAQ (reference sequence). The CDR3 is CASSQQGRGDGYTF. The CDR3 region has the DNA TGTGCCAGCAGCCAACAGGGTCGAGGTGACGGCTACACCTTC.

This chain connects TRBV14 to TRBJ1-1, with a tentative D call TRBD1 (6 bases). This CDR3 is 14 amino acids long. CDR1 SGHDN and CDR2 FVKESK come from the germline V gene. V lost 2 bases, J lost 4 bases, and 11 bases lay in between. In DNA form, the CDR3 reads TGTGCCAGCAGCCAACAGGGGCCAGGCACTGAAGCTTTCTTT. Translating gives CASSQQGPGTEAFF.

This chain connects TRBV25-1 to TRBJ2-7, with unresolved D. CDR1 MGHDK and CDR2 SYGVNS come from the germline V gene. The CDR3 runs to 13 residues. Trimming pared 3 bases from V and 2 bases from J, leaving 8 bases between. CDR3 DNA sequence: TGTGCCAGCAGTGACTCCCCCACCTACGAGCAGTACTTC. It encodes CASSDSPTYEQYF.

The rearrangement joins TRBV9 to TRBJ1-1, with D perhaps matching TRBD1 (6 bases). CDR3 length: 14 amino acids. Trimming pared 7 bases from V and 0 bases from J, leaving 13 bases between. Germline V lookup: CDR1 SGDLS, CDR2 YYNGEE. The CDR3 coding sequence is TGTGCCAGCGGCCTCACAGGGATGAACACTGAAGCTTTCTTT. Amino acid sequence: CASGLTGMNTEAFF.

V is TRBV5-5 and J is TRBJ1-4; no definite D call. CDR3 size: 15 residues. CDR1 and CDR2 from the germline V gene are SGHKS and YYEKEE (reference sequence). V shed 1 base and J shed 5 bases, with 12 bases lying between them. CDR3 amino acids: CASSLRYRVNEKLFF. The CDR3, as DNA: TGTGCCAGCAGCTTGCGGTACAGAGTAAATGAAAAACTGTTTTTT.

The chain has TRBV4-1 and TRBJ1-6, with TRBD1 matching 7 bases. With 0 bases clipped from V and 7 bases from J, the junction kept 3 bases outside the gene matches. This CDR3 region has 15 residues. In germline, CDR1 is MGHRA, CDR2 YSYEKL. This CDR3 reads CASSQEDRANSPLHF. Here the CDR3 DNA reads TGCGCCAGCAGCCAAGAAGACAGGGCAAATTCACCCCTCCACTTT.

For this clonotype: This may come from a read error, since a much larger clone is one base off. The chain employs TRBV4-1 and TRBJ1-1; TRBD1 might be the D (5 bases). Germline V gene lookup returns CDR1 MGHRA and CDR2 YSYEKL. The CDR3 is 15 residues long. V gave up 8 bases and J gave up 3 bases, with 19 bases separating them. DNA for the CDR3: TGCGCCAGCTCGCATCTTGGGGGAAACCACACTGAAGCTTTCTTT. As protein: CASSHLGGNHTEAFF.

The chain joins TRBV12-3 or TRBV12-4 to TRBJ1-1; D is undetermined. The CDR3 contains 15 residues. With 7 bases removed from V and 0 bases from J, the gap between germline ends came to 15 bases. CDR3 DNA: TGTGCCAGCACGACGCCCCAGACGGTGAACACTGAAGCTTTCTTT. This sequence encodes CASTTPQTVNTEAFF.

This clonotype has just a few counts. The CDR3 here is CASGMGATGELFF. In DNA form, the CDR3 reads TGTGCCAGCGGGATGGGGGCGACCGGGGAGCTGTTTTTT. The chain combines TRBV10-3 with TRBJ2-2; D may match TRBD1 or TRBD2 (6 bases each). Germline CDR1 and CDR2: ENHRY and SYGVKD. This CDR3 is built from 13 residues. V was pared by 10 bases and J by 5 bases, with 14 bases between.

V and J are TRBV5-1 and TRBJ2-7; possibly TRBD1 for D (5 bases). The CDR3 is 15 residues long. V was trimmed by 0 bases and J by 2 bases, leaving 12 bases between them. The germline V gene has CDR1 SGHRS and CDR2 YFSETQ. CDR3 DNA sequence: TGCGCCAGCAGCTTGGGGGCGGCAGGGCCCTACGAGCAGTACTTC. Residues: CASSLGAAGPYEQYF.

V and J are TRBV7-8 and TRBJ1-5; tentative D call: TRBD1 (5 bases). Trimming stripped 2 bases from V and 4 bases from J, with 18 bases between. CDR1 SGHVS and CDR2 FQNEAQ come from the germline V gene. CDR3 length equals 17 residues. This CDR3 is CASSLYPGGFFNQPQHF. For the CDR3, the DNA is TGTGCCAGCAGCTTATATCCCGGGGGGTTCTTTAATCAGCCCCAGCATTTT.

This clonotype was seen more than once but under ten times. The rearrangement links TRBV12-3 or TRBV12-4 to TRBJ2-7, with D uncertain. V was clipped by 3 bases and J by 3 bases, with 0 bases between them. The CDR3 is made up of 10 amino acids. The CDR3 DNA sequence: TGTGCCAGCAGTTTCTACGAGCAGTACTTC. As protein: CASSFYEQYF.

The genes are TRBV20-1 and TRBJ2-7, with D unresolved. V was shortened by 3 bases and J by 2 bases, with 11 bases between the two germline ends. Germline CDR1 reads DFQATT; CDR2 reads SNEGSKA (reference sequence). The CDR3 consists of 13 residues. DNA for the CDR3: TGCAGTGCTAGTACGGACCCTACCTACGAGCAGTACTTC. Translated, it gives CSASTDPTYEQYF.

The chain joins TRBV7-2 to TRBJ2-3, with a weak D call TRBD2 (7 bases). The CDR3 is 17 residues long. Germline CDR1 is SGHTA and CDR2 is FQGNSA. Trimming took off 2 bases at V and 3 bases at J, with 18 bases between the two ends. The CDR3 protein is CASSLNVRGARTDTQYF. In nucleotides, the CDR3 is TGTGCCAGCAGCTTAAATGTCCGGGGGGCCAGGACAGATACGCAGTATTTT.

The table lists this clonotype with a few counts. As DNA, the CDR3 is TGTGCCAGCAGCTGGGAGACAGCACAGAACACTGAAGCTTTCTTT. Amino acids: CASSWETAQNTEAFF. The chain is built from TRBV7-9 and TRBJ1-1, with D possibly matching TRBD1 (5 bases). This CDR3 is built from 15 residues. Germline CDR1 SEHNR, CDR2 FQNEAQ (reference sequence). Trimming shortened V by 4 bases and J by 1 base, and 13 bases separated the two germline ends.